This TCR beta chain stems from a study of T-cell memory formation after mild COVID-19. Deletions cut 2 bases from V and 6 bases from J, with 11 bases between. Germline V gene lookup returns CDR1 MNHEY and CDR2 SVGAGI. The length of the CDR3 is 13 residues. This clonotype was picked up a small number of times. Using its own MiXCR run on the 5' RACE reads, TCRdb lists one record per CDR3 protein. The sample has some 340,000 distinct CDR3 sequences; 10% to 15% are singletons. The clonotype originates from a man between 18 and 35 years old who had mild COVID-19 (a few samples of this study predate the infection). Cell type and time point are not known. Sequenced sample: PBMCs or a T cell subset sorted from them (not recorded which). This chain connects TRBV6-5 to TRBJ2-7; D uncertain. The CDR3 coding sequence is TGTGCCAGCAGTTACGGTGAAAGAGGCGAGCAGTACTTC. As protein: CASSYGERGEQYF.